What follows are 8 T cell receptor beta chains derived from one specimen sequenced in a study of patients and donors after allogeneic stem cell transplantation. A single record per CDR3 protein comes from TCRdb applying MiXCR to the RT-PCR reads. This table has 390,000 or so distinct CDR3 sequences, 16% appearing once. Material for sequencing was blood, either unsorted or a sorted T cell fraction (not recorded which). The receptors were sampled from a human donor who was either an allogeneic HSCT recipient or a stem cell or donor lymphocyte infusion donor (not recorded which). It is not recorded whose cells these are; they may come from a transplant donor.

CDR3 residues: CASSHLDRINEKLFF. In DNA form, the CDR3 reads TGTGCCAGCAGCCACTTGGACAGGATTAATGAAAAACTGTTTTTT. The chain combines TRBV14 with TRBJ1-4; 7 nucleotides match TRBD1. Germline-derived CDR1 and CDR2 are SGHDN and FVKESK. V was clipped by 3 bases and J by 4 bases; unmatched bases: 5. The CDR3 consists of 15 residues.

This clonotype was seen more than once but under ten times. The rearrangement links TRBV6-2 or TRBV6-3 to TRBJ2-7; TRBD2 is a possible D gene (5 bases). Germline assignment: CDR1 MNHEY and CDR2 SVGEGT. V was trimmed by 3 bases and J by 4 bases, leaving 13 bases between them. This CDR3 spans 14 amino acids. DNA for the CDR3: TGTGCCAGCAGTTATCGAGGGAGTAATTACGAGCAGTACTTC. As protein: CASSYRGSNYEQYF.

The CDR3 sequence is CASGLTGRDRVGGQPQHF. The DNA of the CDR3 is TGTGCTAGTGGTTTAACCGGCCGGGACAGGGTGGGAGGTCAGCCCCAGCATTTT. The V and J genes are TRBV12-5 and TRBJ1-5; 9 nucleotides line up with TRBD1. The CDR3 extends over 18 amino acids. V dropped 3 bases and J dropped 6; count of bases not matched to a gene: 15. Germline lookup yields CDR1 LGHNT and CDR2 FRNRAP. The variable domain in full, with the rest retrieved from reference TRBV12-5 and TRBJ1-5, is DARVTQTPRHKVTEMGQEVTMRCQPILGHNTVFWYRQTMMQGLELLAYFRNRAPLDDSGMPKDRFSAEMPDATLATLKIQPSEPRDSAVYFCASGLTGRDRVGGQPQHFGDGTRLSIL.

The V call is TRBV3-1, the J call TRBJ2-7; the D gene is possibly TRBD2 (5 bases). V was cut by 0 bases and J by 3 bases, with 21 bases left in between. Germline CDR1 LGHDT, CDR2 YNNKEL (reference sequence). The CDR3 has 18 amino acids. CDR3 in amino acids: CASSQEWSEEGPYYEQYF. The CDR3 DNA follows: TGTGCCAGCAGCCAAGAATGGTCGGAAGAGGGTCCCTACTACGAGCAGTACTTC.

The chain uses TRBV6-5 and TRBJ2-1; D ambiguous. V was trimmed by 6 bases and J by 8 bases, leaving 8 bases between them. Germline values: CDR1 MNHEY, CDR2 SVGAGI. The CDR3 is 11 residues long. In DNA form, the CDR3 reads TGTGCCAGCAGGGTAGCACATGAGCAGTTCTTC. Its translation is CASRVAHEQFF.

This chain links TRBV5-1 with TRBJ2-3; D may be TRBD2 (5 bases). Germline V lookup: CDR1 SGHRS, CDR2 YFSETQ. Trimming took 2 bases from V and 2 from J, leaving 15 bases between them. The CDR3 spans 16 residues. The CDR3 coding sequence is TGCGCCAGCAGCTTAGGACTCCCGTCCCCCACAGATACGCAGTATTTT. Translation: CASSLGLPSPTDTQYF.

This clonotype was seen a few times. The rearrangement uses TRBV30 and TRBJ2-3; 11 positions agree with TRBD2. Germline lookup yields CDR1 GTSNPN and CDR2 SVGIG (reference sequence). V trimming: 4 bases; J trimming: 5 bases; junction bases outside the gene matches: 5. The CDR3 has 14 residues. CDR3 sequence: CAWTHSGRGDTQYF. The CDR3, as DNA: TGTGCCTGGACCCATAGCGGGAGGGGAGATACGCAGTATTTT.

V gene TRBV12-3 or TRBV12-4 combines with J gene TRBJ1-2; 8 bases agree with TRBD1. The V segment lost 3 bases and the J segment 8 bases; nucleotides outside the gene matches: 2. The CDR3 contains 12 residues. The CDR3 sequence is CASSFRGPGYTF. For the CDR3, the DNA is TGTGCCAGCAGTTTCAGGGGGCCCGGCTACACCTTC.